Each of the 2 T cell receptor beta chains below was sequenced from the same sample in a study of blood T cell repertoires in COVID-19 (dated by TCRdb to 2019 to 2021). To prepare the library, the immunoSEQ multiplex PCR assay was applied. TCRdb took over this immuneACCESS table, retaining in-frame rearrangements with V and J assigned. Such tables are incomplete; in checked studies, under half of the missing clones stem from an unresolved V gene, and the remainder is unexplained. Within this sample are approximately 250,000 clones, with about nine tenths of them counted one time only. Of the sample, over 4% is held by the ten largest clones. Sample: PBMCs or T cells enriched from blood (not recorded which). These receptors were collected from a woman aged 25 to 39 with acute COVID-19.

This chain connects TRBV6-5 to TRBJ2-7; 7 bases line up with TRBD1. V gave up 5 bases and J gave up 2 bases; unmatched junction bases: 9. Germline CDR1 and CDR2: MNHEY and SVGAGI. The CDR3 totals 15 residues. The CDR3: CASSIYQGVTYEQYF. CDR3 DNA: TGTGCCAGCAGTATATACCAGGGGGTTACCTACGAGCAGTACTTC.

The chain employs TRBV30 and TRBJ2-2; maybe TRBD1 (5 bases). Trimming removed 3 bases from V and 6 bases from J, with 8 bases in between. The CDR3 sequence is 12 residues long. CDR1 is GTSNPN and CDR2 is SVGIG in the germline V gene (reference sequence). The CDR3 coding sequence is TGTGCCTGGAGATCAGGGTCCGGGGAGCTGTTTTTT. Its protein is CAWRSGSGELFF.